Below are 30 T cell receptor beta chains sequenced from a single sample in a study of T cells in Graves' hyperthyroidism and ophthalmopathy. RNA transcripts served as the template for amplifying TCR beta CDR3 regions. A first-round RT-PCR of the TCR CDR3 used the HTBI primer set. TCRdb reanalysed the multiplex PCR reads using MiXCR and keeps one entry per CDR3 protein. Here the sample spans 250,000 to 300,000 distinct CDR3 sequences, 13% to 15% being singletons. The sequencing sample was made of blood. The receptors shown here come from a woman aged 40-49 years with Graves' hyperthyroidism that later progressed to Graves' ophthalmopathy.

This chain uses TRBV5-1 with TRBJ1-5; possibly TRBD1 for D (6 bases). The CDR3 covers 15 residues. Germline-derived CDR1 and CDR2 are SGHRS and YFSETQ. V lost 2 bases, J lost 4 bases, and 13 bases lay in between. The CDR3 nucleotides are TGCGCCAGCAGCTTATCAGGGGCGGGTAATCAGCCCCAGCATTTT. Its protein is CASSLSGAGNQPQHF.

This clonotype was detected ten times or more. This chain uses TRBV10-3 with TRBJ2-2; TRBD2 aligns across 8 bases. CDR3 length equals 16 residues. Trimming at V came to 4 bases and at J to 3 bases, leaving 7 bases not matched to a gene. Germline V gene data show CDR1 as ENHRY and CDR2 as SYGVKD. CDR3 region: CAISGRGGLDTGELFF. CDR3 nucleotide sequence: TGTGCCATCAGTGGACGGGGGGGCTTGGACACCGGGGAGCTGTTTTTT.

This clonotype appeared many times. The chain couples TRBV27 to TRBJ2-1; 7 positions agree with TRBD2. This CDR3 has 12 amino acids. Germline CDR1 is MNHEY and CDR2 is SMNVEV (reference sequence). Trimming cost V 7 bases and J 6 bases; bases outside gene matches: 3. The CDR3 bases are TGTGCCAGCAATGGGGGGGGCAATGAGCAGTTCTTC. As protein: CASNGGGNEQFF.

This clonotype was recorded at least ten times. The rearrangement links TRBV11-1 to TRBJ2-7; possible D gene TRBD2, 6 bases. V was clipped by 4 bases and J by 2 bases, with 15 bases between them. Germline CDR1 SGHAT, CDR2 FQDESV (reference sequence). The CDR3 extends over 15 amino acids. CDR3 loop: CASSSRTGVAYEQYF. The CDR3 DNA reads TGTGCCAGCAGCTCCCGTACGGGAGTGGCCTACGAGCAGTACTTC.

Ten or more counts support this clonotype. The rearrangement uses TRBV3-1 and TRBJ2-1; no reliable D call. Germline lookup yields CDR1 LGHDT and CDR2 YNNKEL (reference sequence). The CDR3 is 16 residues long. V was clipped by 5 bases and J by 0 bases, with 14 bases between them. In DNA, the CDR3 is TGTGCCAGCAGCTTGCTAACTCAGATCTCCTACAATGAGCAGTTCTTC. It encodes CASSLLTQISYNEQFF.

This clonotype has a handful of counts. CDR3 sequence: CSAQRQGAGISPAFF. As DNA, the CDR3 is TGCAGTGCCCAAAGACAGGGAGCGGGTATTTCCCCAGCTTTCTTT. The rearrangement joins TRBV20-1 to TRBJ1-1, with TRBD1 matching over 7 bases. V shed 6 bases and J 10 bases; nucleotides not matched to a gene: 20. The CDR3 runs 15 residues. Germline V gives CDR1 DFQATT, CDR2 SNEGSKA (reference sequence).

The rearrangement links TRBV9 to TRBJ2-2; 10 positions agree with TRBD2. The CDR3 spans 14 residues. V lost 6 bases to trimming and J lost 4 bases; unmatched junction nucleotides: 3. The V gene's germline CDR1 is SGDLS and CDR2 YYNGEE. CDR3 nucleotide sequence: TGTGCCAGCAAGCTAGCGGGAGTCACCGGGGAGCTGTTTTTT. It translates to CASKLAGVTGELFF.

This clonotype was seen many times. The rearrangement links TRBV11-3 to TRBJ2-3; a possible D gene is TRBD2 (5 bases). The V gene lost 3 bases and the J gene lost 10 bases, with 14 bases spanning the gap. The germline V gene has CDR1 SGHNT and CDR2 YENEEA. The CDR3 is 13 amino acids. The DNA for the CDR3 is TGTGCCAGCAGCTTCGGCGGGTTCGGCGCGCAGTATTTT. Its translation: CASSFGGFGAQYF.

Many counts were recorded for this clonotype. The gene calls are TRBV5-5 and TRBJ2-7; 7 nucleotides agree with TRBD1. Losses at the gene ends were 3 bases for V and 4 bases for J; bases not matched to a gene: 7. Germline V gene data show CDR1 as SGHKS and CDR2 as YYEKEE (reference sequence). The CDR3 has 14 amino acids. Written as DNA, the CDR3 is TGTGCCAGCAGCTCCTATACAGGGGAATACGAGCAGTACTTC. Translated, it gives CASSSYTGEYEQYF.

This clonotype showed up just once. V and J are TRBV11-2 and TRBJ2-5; D not certain. The V end was cut by 6 bases, the J end by 2 bases, with 13 bases between. The V gene's germline CDR1 is SGHAT and CDR2 FQNNGV. This CDR3 is built from 14 residues. The CDR3 is CASRPQANQETQYF. The CDR3, as DNA: TGTGCCAGCAGACCCCAGGCAAATCAAGAGACCCAGTACTTC.

Comment on this clonotype: An end of the junction does not agree with germline; a read error may underlie this. Here the CDR3 reads CASMRTGTDMQYF. As DNA, the CDR3 is TGTGCCAGCATGAGGACTGGGACAGATATGCAGTATTTT. This chain links TRBV6-2 or TRBV6-3 with TRBJ2-3, with TRBD1 matching over 7 bases. CDR3 size: 13 residues. From germline, CDR1 is MNHEY and CDR2 SVGEGT.

This clonotype was recorded many times. The chain uses TRBV18 and TRBJ2-7; D is unclear. V shed 2 bases and J shed 2 bases, with 7 bases lying between them. Looked up from germline, CDR1 is KGHSH and CDR2 is LQKENI. The CDR3 has 13 amino acids. DNA for the CDR3: TGTGCCAGCTCACCAAATTCTCCCTACGAGCAGTACTTC. This encodes CASSPNSPYEQYF.

The table lists this clonotype with many counts. This sequence joins TRBV12-3 or TRBV12-4 and TRBJ2-7; 8 bases line up with TRBD2. With V trimmed by 7 bases and J by 3 bases, 8 bases remained unmatched. This CDR3 has 14 residues. For the CDR3, the DNA is TGTGCCAGCAAACCTGGCAGCGGGAGCTACGAGCAGTACTTC. It yields the protein CASKPGSGSYEQYF.

This clonotype was seen ten or more times. This chain uses TRBV19 with TRBJ2-7; D gene ambiguous. Germline CDR1 and CDR2: LNHDA and SQIVND (reference sequence). CDR3 size: 13 residues. V lost 2 bases to trimming and J lost 6 bases, with 11 bases between them. CDR3 residues: CASSISGFGEQYF. The CDR3 DNA reads as TGTGCCAGTAGTATATCCGGGTTTGGCGAGCAGTACTTC.

Only one count was recorded for this clonotype. A much larger clone lies a single base off, so this may be a read error. V and J are TRBV3-1 and TRBJ2-1; D is possibly TRBD1 (7 bases). Germline lookup yields CDR1 LGHDT and CDR2 YNNKEL (reference sequence). The CDR3 runs 15 residues. CDR3 bases: TGTGCCAGCAGCCCGCAGGGGGGCTCCTACGATGAGCAGTTCTTC. It yields the protein CASSPQGGSYDEQFF.

Many counts were recorded for this clonotype. The chain carries TRBV27 and TRBJ2-3, with unresolved D. CDR3 length equals 16 residues. CDR1 is MNHEY, CDR2 SMNVEV, per germline (reference sequence). V was pared by 3 bases and J by 0 bases, with 13 bases between. The CDR3 spells CASSFFTDTSTDTQYF. The CDR3 DNA follows: TGTGCCAGCAGTTTTTTCACAGATACTAGCACAGATACGCAGTATTTT.

There are many counts of this clonotype. J is TRBJ2-5 and V is TRBV28, with D perhaps being TRBD1 or TRBD2 (5 bases each). V lost 0 bases and J lost 9, with 8 bases in between. The CDR3 is made up of 12 amino acids. Germline CDR1 MDHEN, CDR2 SYDVKM. In DNA form, the CDR3 reads TGTGCCAGCAGTTTATGGGGGCGGGCCCAGTACTTC. Translated, it gives CASSLWGRAQYF.

For this clonotype: A much larger clone sits a single nucleotide away, making a read error possible. The chain employs TRBV9 and TRBJ2-7; TRBD1 matches at 8 bases. CDR1 is SGDLS, CDR2 YYNGEE, per germline. The CDR3 consists of 15 residues. V was pared by 3 bases and J by 0 bases, with 5 bases of the junction left unmatched. The CDR3 sequence is CASSGGQDSSYEQYF. CDR3 DNA: TGTGCCAGCAGCGGGGGACAGGACAGCTCCTACGAGCAGTACTTC. The whole variable domain, filled in from reference TRBV9 and TRBJ2-7, reads DSGVTQTPKHLITATGQRVTLRCSPRSGDLSVYWYQQSLDQGLQFLIQYYNGEERAKGNILERFSAQQFPDLHSELNLSSLELGDSALYFCASSGGQDSSYEQYFGPGTRLTVT.

At least ten counts were recorded for this clonotype. The chain employs TRBV5-1 and TRBJ2-3; the D gene is possibly TRBD2 (5 bases). This CDR3 has 14 amino acids. The germline V gene has CDR1 SGHRS and CDR2 YFSETQ. Deletions cut 1 base from V and 4 bases from J, with 10 bases between. As DNA, the CDR3 is TGCGCCAGCAGCTTGTTTGAGGGATCAGATACGCAGTATTTT. Translating it yields CASSLFEGSDTQYF. Variable domain in full (rest from reference TRBV5-1 and TRBJ2-3): KAGVTQTPRYLIKTRGQQVTLSCSPISGHRSVSWYQQTPGQGLQFLFEYFSETQRNKGNFPGRFSGRQFSNSRSEMNVSTLELGDSALYLCASSLFEGSDTQYFGPGTRLTVL.

Regarding this clonotype: A read error may explain this, as a much larger clone is one base away. The V and J genes are TRBV18 and TRBJ2-2, with 7 nucleotides matching TRBD1. The V and J ends lost 3 bases and 0 bases, in that order; junction bases with no gene match: 4. CDR3 length equals 16 residues. Per the germline V gene, CDR1 is KGHSH and CDR2 is LQKENI. CDR3 bases: TGTGCCAGCTCACCCTACGGGACAGCGAACACCGGGGAGCTGTTTTTT. Amino acid sequence: CASSPYGTANTGELFF.

This clonotype came up a few times. The chain joins TRBV5-4 to TRBJ2-3; a possible D gene is TRBD2 (6 bases). V lost 0 bases and J lost 6, with 11 bases in between. The CDR3 has 14 residues. Germline V CDR1 and CDR2: SGHNT, YYREEE (reference sequence). The CDR3 sequence: CASSLATGTDTQYF. CDR3 in DNA: TGTGCCAGCAGCTTGGCCACCGGGACTGATACGCAGTATTTT.

This clonotype was observed a handful of times. The chain uses TRBV20-1 and TRBJ2-7; TRBD2 is a possible D gene (6 bases). Per germline, CDR1 DFQATT and CDR2 SNEGSKA (reference sequence). V gave up 6 bases and J gave up 0 bases, with 15 bases separating them. This CDR3 has 14 residues. CDR3 sequence: CSASGTLSSYEQYF. CDR3 coding DNA: TGCAGTGCCTCCGGGACTCTGAGCTCCTACGAGCAGTACTTC.

The chain recombines TRBV19 with TRBJ2-1, with D hard to call. The CDR3 consists of 9 residues. Germline assignment: CDR1 LNHDA and CDR2 SQIVND (reference sequence). Trimming took off 6 bases at V and 15 bases at J, with 9 bases between the two ends. The CDR3 coding sequence is TGTGCCAGTAGGAGTGCGTGGTTCTTC. Translation gives CASRSAWFF.

This clonotype has ten or more counts. CDR3 nucleotides: TGTGCCAGCAGGGAGCCGACAAGGGACAGGGGTCGAACTGAAGCTTTCTTT. This sequence encodes CASREPTRDRGRTEAFF. The chain couples TRBV6-1 to TRBJ1-1; 10 bases map to TRBD1. Germline CDR1 reads MNHNS; CDR2 reads SASEGT. This CDR3 spans 17 amino acids. The trim removed 6 bases at V and 5 bases at J, leaving 15 bases unmatched.

This clonotype has ten or more counts. The chain is built from TRBV25-1 and TRBJ2-7; 11 bases are a match to TRBD1. CDR3 length: 19 residues. CDR1 MGHDK and CDR2 SYGVNS come from the germline V gene. Germline trimming cut 4 bases from V and 2 bases from J; bases unmatched to any gene: 16. In DNA, the CDR3 is TGTGCCAGCAGTGGACTCGGAAGACTGGGACAGGGGGGAACCTACGAGCAGTACTTC. It translates to CASSGLGRLGQGGTYEQYF.

The chain combines TRBV11-2 with TRBJ2-3; no firm D call. The CDR3 totals 16 residues. With 2 bases removed from V and 5 bases from J, the gap between germline ends came to 17 bases. Germline loops: CDR1 SGHAT, CDR2 FQNNGV. The chain's CDR3 is CASSLRRPRRVDTQYF. The CDR3 nucleotides read TGTGCCAGCAGCTTACGACGGCCGAGGCGTGTAGATACGCAGTATTTT.

This clonotype was seen ten or more times. The V call is TRBV20-1, the J call TRBJ2-7, with D maybe TRBD2 (6 bases). The CDR3 is 15 residues long. CDR1 and CDR2 from the germline V gene are DFQATT and SNEGSKA (reference sequence). V lost 4 bases and J lost 0, with 16 bases in between. CDR3 DNA: TGCAGTGCTACGGACTATCCTATCAACTCCTACGAGCAGTACTTC. Its translation: CSATDYPINSYEQYF.

This clonotype was recorded a few times. This may arise from a read error, as a much more abundant clone is one base away. The rearrangement joins TRBV28 to TRBJ1-4; a weak D match, TRBD1 (5 bases). The V and J ends lost 3 bases and 4 bases respectively, with 12 bases between them. CDR1 and CDR2 (germline): MDHEN, SYDVKM. CDR3 size: 15 residues. In DNA form, the CDR3 reads TGTGCCAGCAGTTTTGGGGGTCTCGGTAATGAAAAACTGTTTTTT. This codes for CASSFGGLGNEKLFF.

This clonotype was seen ten or more times. The chain is built from TRBV28 and TRBJ1-3; possible D gene TRBD1, 5 bases. Trimming removed 5 bases at V and 9 bases at J, with 29 bases between. CDR1 MDHEN and CDR2 SYDVKM come from the germline V gene. The CDR3 length is 18 residues. CDR3 bases: TGTGCCAGCAGTCCTACCTTGACGGGACTCCAGAATGGCGGCACCATATATTTT. This gives the protein CASSPTLTGLQNGGTIYF.

This clonotype was detected many times. The genes are TRBV19 and TRBJ1-4; D uncertain. The CDR3 contains 15 residues. V was trimmed by 0 bases and J by 3 bases, leaving 8 bases between them. Germline V gives CDR1 LNHDA, CDR2 SQIVND (reference sequence). Here the CDR3 DNA reads TGTGCCAGTAGTATAGAAGGGTATTCTAATGAAAAACTGTTTTTT. This translates into CASSIEGYSNEKLFF.